This passage covers 27 T cell receptor beta chains from one sample sequenced in a study of T cells in Graves' hyperthyroidism and ophthalmopathy. TCR beta CDR3 sequences were amplified from RNA transcripts. Carried out on the TCR CDR3, a first-round RT-PCR used the HTBI primer set. MiXCR, applied by TCRdb to the multiplex PCR reads, yields one record per CDR3 protein. The sample has 490,000 or so distinct CDR3 sequences, about 45% seen once. Material for sequencing was peripheral blood or thyroid tissue (not recorded which). These receptors were collected from an adult woman with Graves' disease, either hyperthyroidism or ophthalmopathy (not recorded which).

The V and J genes are TRBV10-3 and TRBJ1-2; D is unclear. The CDR3 covers 13 residues. Germline V gene sequence: CDR1 ENHRY, CDR2 SYGVKD. V dropped 3 bases and J dropped 8 bases, with 13 bases sitting between them. The CDR3 region is CAISDGPLKGYTF. In DNA form, the CDR3 reads TGTGCCATCAGTGATGGTCCTCTAAAAGGCTACACCTTC.

The chain links TRBV7-9 to TRBJ2-7, with D perhaps TRBD1 or TRBD2 (5 bases each). The CDR3 covers 14 residues. Trimming left V 6 bases short and J 3 bases short, with 15 bases between. Germline V gene data show CDR1 as SEHNR and CDR2 as FQNEAQ (reference sequence). In nucleotides, the CDR3 is TGTGCCAGCAGTCGGGGCTTTTTGGGCTACGAGCAGTACTTC. The encoded protein is CASSRGFLGYEQYF. Supplemented by reference TRBV7-9 and TRBJ2-7, the full variable domain reads DTGVSQNPRHKITKRGQNVTFRCDPISEHNRLYWYRQTLGQGPEFLTYFQNEAQLEKSRLLSDRFSAERPKGSFSTLEIQRTEQGDSAMYLCASSRGFLGYEQYFGPGTRLTVT.

This clonotype was detected ten times or more. The CDR3 coding sequence is TGCGCCAGCAAAGCGGGGAAGGGACAGATGAACACTGAAGCTTTCTTT. Residues: CASKAGKGQMNTEAFF. This rearrangement joins TRBV5-1 to TRBJ1-1; 7 bases line up with TRBD1. The CDR3 has 16 residues. With V trimmed by 6 bases and J by 0 bases, 11 bases remained unmatched. Germline V lookup: CDR1 SGHRS, CDR2 YFSETQ.

The CDR3 here is CASSLSVLMNTEAFF. The CDR3 DNA is TGCGCCAGCAGCTTGAGCGTCTTAATGAACACTGAAGCTTTCTTT. This chain connects TRBV5-1 to TRBJ1-1; D ambiguous. V was shortened by 1 base and J by 0 bases, with 10 bases between the two germline ends. This CDR3 is built from 15 residues. CDR1 and CDR2 from the germline V gene are SGHRS and YFSETQ.

This clonotype was counted many times. The chain couples TRBV28 to TRBJ1-2, with D possibly TRBD1 on 6 matching bases. Germline CDR1 MDHEN, CDR2 SYDVKM. V lost 7 bases, J lost 6 bases, and 15 bases lay in between. This CDR3 spans 13 amino acids. The CDR3 nucleotides read TGTGCCAGCACCCGCTATCGGGACAATGGCTACACCTTC. This encodes CASTRYRDNGYTF.

The table lists this clonotype with a few counts. V usage is TRBV29-1 and J usage is TRBJ1-1; D not certain. Trimming stripped 3 bases from V and 4 bases from J, with 6 bases between. The CDR3 runs to 11 residues. Looked up from germline, CDR1 is SQVTM and CDR2 is ANQGSEA. The CDR3 DNA sequence: TGCAGCGTTGACTGGGGCACTGAAGCTTTCTTT. This codes for CSVDWGTEAFF.

Turning to this clonotype: A much larger clone lies a single base off, so this may be a read error. The V gene is TRBV5-1, the J gene TRBJ2-5; possibly TRBD1 or TRBD2 for D (5 bases each). Germline V gene lookup returns CDR1 SGHRS and CDR2 YFSETQ. The CDR3 is made up of 15 amino acids. V was clipped by 4 bases and J by 4 bases, with 17 bases between them. The CDR3 DNA reads TGCGCCAGCAGCCCCCCCGGGGCAGTGATAGAGACCCAGTACTTC. Protein sequence: CASSPPGAVIETQYF.

This clonotype was counted many times. The V call is TRBV14, the J call TRBJ2-7, with 7 bases lining up with TRBD2. CDR3 length: 15 residues. V was clipped by 0 bases and J by 2 bases; unmatched bases: 4. Germline loops: CDR1 SGHDN, CDR2 FVKESK. This CDR3 reads CASSQDGLVPYEQYF. As DNA, the CDR3 is TGTGCCAGCAGCCAAGACGGACTAGTTCCCTACGAGCAGTACTTC.

This clonotype turned up a few times. Lacking the conserved final phenylalanine or tryptophan, this CDR3 likely reflects a read error. Because the CDR3's place on the DNA is in doubt, the DNA is left out and the CDR3 is given as listed by TCRdb. The rearrangement joins TRBV12-3 or TRBV12-4 to TRBJ1-1. The CDR3 spans 8 residues, counting both ends. The CDR3 sequence: CASSFRLA.

This rearrangement joins TRBV25-1 to TRBJ1-5; 9 bases align to TRBD1. Per the germline V gene, CDR1 is MGHDK and CDR2 is SYGVNS. This CDR3 is 18 amino acids long. Trimming cost V 8 bases and J 0 bases; bases outside gene matches: 14. CDR3 protein: CASQPGTGFGYSNQPQHF. CDR3 nucleotide sequence: TGTGCCAGCCAACCAGGGACAGGGTTCGGCTATAGCAATCAGCCCCAGCATTTT.

The sample holds many counts of this clonotype. This chain connects TRBV20-1 to TRBJ2-7; 10 bases are a match to TRBD1. The CDR3 runs to 14 residues. Germline values: CDR1 DFQATT, CDR2 SNEGSKA (reference sequence). Trimming took 4 bases from V and 3 from J; bases not matched to a gene: 6. The CDR3 loop is CSATQGTGDYEQYF. In DNA form, the CDR3 reads TGCAGTGCTACACAGGGGACAGGGGACTACGAGCAGTACTTC.

The chain recombines TRBV7-9 with TRBJ2-5, with D perhaps matching TRBD1 (6 bases). The V and J ends lost 6 bases and 2 bases respectively, with 16 bases between them. Germline V lookup: CDR1 SEHNR, CDR2 FQNEAQ (reference sequence). The CDR3 runs to 15 residues. As DNA, the CDR3 is TGTGCCAGCAGAGCCCCAGCGACAGGACAAGAGACCCAGTACTTC. Amino acid sequence: CASRAPATGQETQYF.

The chain recombines TRBV29-1 with TRBJ2-7; a possible D gene is TRBD1 (6 bases). The CDR3 has 12 amino acids. The V and J ends lost 4 bases and 3 bases respectively, with 10 bases between them. Germline values: CDR1 SQVTM, CDR2 ANQGSEA. CDR3 nucleotides: TGCAGCGTTGCCAGGGGCGACTACGAGCAGTACTTC. Encoded protein: CSVARGDYEQYF.

This clonotype was counted only a few times. The genes are TRBV30 and TRBJ2-7; perhaps TRBD1 as D (5 bases). V was pared by 1 base and J by 6 bases, with 10 bases between. The CDR3 extends over 12 amino acids. The V gene's germline CDR1 is GTSNPN and CDR2 SVGIG (reference sequence). In nucleotides, the CDR3 is TGTGCCTGGAGTGCATCAGGGTCCGAGCAGTACTTC. It encodes CAWSASGSEQYF.

The chain uses TRBV19 and TRBJ1-2; a possible D gene is TRBD1 (5 bases). There are 12 residues in the CDR3. Germline CDR1 reads LNHDA; CDR2 reads SQIVND (reference sequence). The CDR3 spells CDVTVHNYGYTF. CDR3 nucleotide sequence: TGTGACGTGACAGTCCATAACTATGGCTACACCTTC.

The chain has TRBV7-6 and TRBJ2-7; 7 bases agree with TRBD1. V was pared by 8 bases and J by 4 bases, with 14 bases of the junction left unmatched. This CDR3 has 15 amino acids. Germline V gene data show CDR1 as SGHVS and CDR2 as FNYEAQ. DNA for the CDR3: TGTGCCAGCTCACTCAATACAGGGGACGGTTACGAGCAGTACTTC. The encoded protein is CASSLNTGDGYEQYF. The whole variable domain, filled in from reference TRBV7-6 and TRBJ2-7, reads GAGVSQSPRYKVTKRGQDVALRCDPISGHVSLYWYRQALGQGPEFLTYFNYEAQQDKSGLPNDRFSAERPEGSISTLTIQRTEQRDSAMYRCASSLNTGDGYEQYFGPGTRLTVT.

For this clonotype: A much larger clone lies one base from this, so it may be a read error. The V call is TRBV7-2, the J call TRBJ1-4; D remains ambiguous. This CDR3 comprises 15 residues. V was trimmed by 4 bases and J by 5 bases, leaving 14 bases between them. Germline CDR1 and CDR2: SGHTA and FQGNSA. CDR3: CASSSQTIANEKLFF. As DNA, the CDR3 is TGTGCCAGCAGCTCCCAAACTATCGCAAATGAAAAACTGTTTTTT.

The chain recombines TRBV11-2 with TRBJ2-1; TRBD2 matches 10 bases. The CDR3 has 15 amino acids. The germline V gene encodes CDR1 SGHAT and CDR2 FQNNGV. Losses at the gene ends were 1 base for V and 9 bases for J; bases not matched to a gene: 6. This chain's CDR3 is CASSLGLAGVAEQFF. For the CDR3, the DNA is TGTGCCAGCAGCTTAGGCCTAGCGGGAGTCGCTGAGCAGTTCTTC.

This clonotype has only a few counts. The genes are TRBV18 and TRBJ2-6, with 7 positions matching TRBD1. This CDR3 spans 16 amino acids. Germline-derived CDR1 and CDR2 are KGHSH and LQKENI. Trimming at V came to 6 bases and at J to 4 bases, leaving 9 bases not matched to a gene. CDR3 bases: TGTGCCAGCTCCCCCCAGGGGGTTACCGGGGCCAACGTCCTGACTTTC. The encoded protein is CASSPQGVTGANVLTF.

This chain uses TRBV7-2 with TRBJ1-6; possible D gene TRBD1, 5 bases. This CDR3 is 15 amino acids long. The V gene lost 2 bases and the J gene lost 7 bases, with 12 bases spanning the gap. Germline-derived CDR1 and CDR2 are SGHTA and FQGNSA. For the CDR3, the DNA is TGTGCCAGCAGCTTACGAGGGGCTTTGAATTCACCCCTCCACTTT. Its protein is CASSLRGALNSPLHF. The entire variable domain, with the rest obtained from reference TRBV7-2 and TRBJ1-6, is as follows: GAGVSQSPSNKVTEKGKDVELRCDPISGHTALYWYRQSLGQGLEFLIYFQGNSAPDKSGLPSDRFSAERTGGSVSTLTIQRTQQEDSAVYLCASSLRGALNSPLHFGNGTRLTVT.

The rearrangement joins TRBV10-3 to TRBJ2-5; TRBD2 aligns across 8 bases. CDR1 and CDR2 (germline): ENHRY, SYGVKD. This CDR3 is built from 15 residues. The J segment lost 5 bases and the V segment lost 3 bases, leaving 8 bases of the junction unmatched. Written as DNA, the CDR3 is TGTGCCATCAGTGATGGCGGGAGGCCGTGGGAGACCCAGTACTTC. Translated: CAISDGGRPWETQYF.

The V and J genes are TRBV5-1 and TRBJ1-6, with D perhaps TRBD1 (5 bases). CDR3 length: 14 amino acids. Germline-derived CDR1 and CDR2 are SGHRS and YFSETQ. Trimming took off 4 bases at V and 10 bases at J, with 15 bases between the two ends. The CDR3 is CASSPGGVSSPLHF. CDR3 nucleotide sequence: TGCGCCAGCAGCCCGGGGGGGGTAAGCTCACCCCTCCACTTT. Using reference TRBV5-1 and TRBJ1-6 for the parts outside the CDR3, the full variable domain is KAGVTQTPRYLIKTRGQQVTLSCSPISGHRSVSWYQQTPGQGLQFLFEYFSETQRNKGNFPGRFSGRQFSNSRSEMNVSTLELGDSALYLCASSPGGVSSPLHFGNGTRLTVT.

The table lists this clonotype with a few counts. The chain links TRBV11-2 to TRBJ1-1; D ambiguous. Trimming took off 11 bases at V and 1 base at J, with 17 bases between the two ends. Germline V gene sequence: CDR1 SGHAT, CDR2 FQNNGV. This CDR3 is 14 amino acids long. Here the CDR3 DNA reads TGTGCCGAAAGGGAGCCAAGCCCGAACACTGAAGCTTTCTTT. This sequence encodes CAEREPSPNTEAFF.

Turning to this clonotype: A clone one base away is much larger, so this may be a read error. The chain carries TRBV10-3 and TRBJ1-1; D not certain. Looked up from germline, CDR1 is ENHRY and CDR2 is SYGVKD. The V end lost 6 bases, the J end lost 8 bases, and 13 bases lay between the germline ends. There are 12 residues in the CDR3. The CDR3 DNA is TGTGCCATCAGCCAACCGGGCCCGGAAGCTTTCTTT. Protein product: CAISQPGPEAFF.

The chain combines TRBV19 with TRBJ1-6, with 9 bases matching TRBD1. CDR1 is LNHDA and CDR2 is SQIVND in the germline V gene (reference sequence). J lost 9 bases, V lost 7 bases, and 4 bases had no gene match. The CDR3 consists of 13 residues. The CDR3 region has the DNA TGTGCCAGTATGGACAGGGGAAGTTCACCCCTCCACTTT. Translated, it gives CASMDRGSSPLHF.

This clonotype was seen a few times. This chain joins TRBV6-5 and TRBJ1-2; D remains ambiguous. CDR3 length: 14 amino acids. CDR1 MNHEY and CDR2 SVGAGI come from the germline V gene. V lost 4 bases, J lost 7 bases, and 16 bases lay in between. The CDR3 nucleotides read TGTGCCAGCAGTTCGACGGCCCGGTTCGGTGGCTACACCTTC. As protein: CASSSTARFGGYTF.

The chain couples TRBV19 to TRBJ1-5, with D unresolved. Germline V gives CDR1 LNHDA, CDR2 SQIVND (reference sequence). CDR3 length: 15 residues. V was clipped by 5 bases and J by 3 bases, with 14 bases between them. CDR3 region: CASSRGRSSNQPQHF. The CDR3 DNA sequence: TGTGCCAGTAGTCGAGGGCGCAGCTCCAATCAGCCCCAGCATTTT.